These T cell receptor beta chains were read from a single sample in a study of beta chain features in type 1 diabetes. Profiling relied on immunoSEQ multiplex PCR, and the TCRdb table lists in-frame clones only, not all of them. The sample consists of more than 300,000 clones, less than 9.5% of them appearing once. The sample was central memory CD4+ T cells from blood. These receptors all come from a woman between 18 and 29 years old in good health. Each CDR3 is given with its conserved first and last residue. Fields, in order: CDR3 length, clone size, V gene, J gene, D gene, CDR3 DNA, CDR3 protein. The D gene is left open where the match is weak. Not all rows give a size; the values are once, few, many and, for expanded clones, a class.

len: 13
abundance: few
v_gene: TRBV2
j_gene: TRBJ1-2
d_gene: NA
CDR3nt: TGTGCCAGCAGTGCGACAGGTCTCTATGGCTACACCTTC
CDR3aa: CASSATGLYGYTF

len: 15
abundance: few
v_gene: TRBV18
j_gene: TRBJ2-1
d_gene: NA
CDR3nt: TGTGCCAGCTCACCAGGGGTAGCGGTTTACAATGAGCAGTTCTTC
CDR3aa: CASSPGVAVYNEQFF

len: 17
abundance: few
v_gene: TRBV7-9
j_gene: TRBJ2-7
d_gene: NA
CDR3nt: TGTGCCAGCAGCTTAGGGGGCGCGGGTGGGACCGGCAACGAGCAGTACTTC
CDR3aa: CASSLGGAGGTGNEQYF

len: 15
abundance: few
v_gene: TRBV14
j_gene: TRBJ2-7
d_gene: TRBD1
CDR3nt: TGTGCCAGCAGCCAATCTCTCGGGACAGGACCCGAGCAGTACTTC
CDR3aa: CASSQSLGTGPEQYF

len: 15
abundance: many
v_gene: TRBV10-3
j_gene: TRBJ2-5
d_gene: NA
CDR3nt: TGTGCCATCAGTGAGTCCACGGCAGAACAAGAGACCCAGTACTTC
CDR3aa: CAISESTAEQETQYF

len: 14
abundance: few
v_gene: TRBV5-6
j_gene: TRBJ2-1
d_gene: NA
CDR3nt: TGTGCCAGCAGCCCGGCGGTTGGGGGGGCGAGTGGTTTCTTC
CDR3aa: CASSPAVGGASGFF

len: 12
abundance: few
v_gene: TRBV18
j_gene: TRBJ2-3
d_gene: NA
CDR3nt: TGTGCCAGCTCAACGCGCACAGATACGCAGTATTTT
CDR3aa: CASSTRTDTQYF

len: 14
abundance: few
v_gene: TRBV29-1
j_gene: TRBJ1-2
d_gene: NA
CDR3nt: TGCAGCGTCGCCCTCAGGGTGAGGAGCTATGGCTACACCTTC
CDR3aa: CSVALRVRSYGYTF

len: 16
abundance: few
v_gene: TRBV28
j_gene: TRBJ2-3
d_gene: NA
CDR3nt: TGTGCCAGCAGTTTTCAATCCGGGAGCTCTGGAGATACGCAGTATTTT
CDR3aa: CASSFQSGSSGDTQYF

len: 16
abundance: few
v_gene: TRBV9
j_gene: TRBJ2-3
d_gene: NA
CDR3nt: TGTGCCAGCAGCGTAGCTCTCGGGACAAATACAGATACGCAGTATTTT
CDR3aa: CASSVALGTNTDTQYF

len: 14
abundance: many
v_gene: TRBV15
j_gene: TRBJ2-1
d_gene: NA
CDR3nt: TGTGCCACCAGCAGCTACCCGACGGCGGCTGAGCAGTTCTTC
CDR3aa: CATSSYPTAAEQFF

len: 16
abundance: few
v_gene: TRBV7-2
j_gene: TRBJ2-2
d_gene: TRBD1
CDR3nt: TGTGCCAGCAGCCCGCCGGGACAGGGGGTTCCCGGGGAGCTGTTTTTT
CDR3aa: CASSPPGQGVPGELFF

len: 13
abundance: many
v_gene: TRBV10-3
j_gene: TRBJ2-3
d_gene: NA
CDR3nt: TGTGCCATCTCAAGCAAGGATACAGATACGCAGTATTTT
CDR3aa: CAISSKDTDTQYF

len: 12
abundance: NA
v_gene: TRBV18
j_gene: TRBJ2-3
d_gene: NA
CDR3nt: TGTGCCAGCTCAGCAGGGACAGATACGCAGTATTTT
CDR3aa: CASSAGTDTQYF

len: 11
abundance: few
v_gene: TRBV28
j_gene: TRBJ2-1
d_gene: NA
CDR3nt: TGTGCCAGCAGGGGACACAATGAGCAGTTCTTC
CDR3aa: CASRGHNEQFF

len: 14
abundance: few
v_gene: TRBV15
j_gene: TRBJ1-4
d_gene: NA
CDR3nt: TGTGCCACCAGCAGAGATTTCAGTCATGAAAAACTGTTTTTT
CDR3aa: CATSRDFSHEKLFF

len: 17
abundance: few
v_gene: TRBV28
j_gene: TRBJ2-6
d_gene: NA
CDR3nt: TGTGCCGCTAGGTCTAGAGACCGGGTTGGTTGGGCCAACGTCCTGACTTTC
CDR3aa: CAARSRDRVGWANVLTF

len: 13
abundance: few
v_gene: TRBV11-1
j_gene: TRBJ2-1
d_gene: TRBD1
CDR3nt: TGTGCCAGCAGCGACCGGGACAGGGAGTTGCAGTTCTTC
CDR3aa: CASSDRDRELQFF

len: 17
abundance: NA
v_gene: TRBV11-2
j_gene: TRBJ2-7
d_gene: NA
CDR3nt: TGTGCCAGCAGCTTAGATTCTCCGACATATTTCTCCGACGAGCAGTACTTC
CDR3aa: CASSLDSPTYFSDEQYF

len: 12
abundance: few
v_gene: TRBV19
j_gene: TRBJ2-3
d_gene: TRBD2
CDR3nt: TGTGCCACCCTTAGCGGGGGGGATACGCAGTATTTT
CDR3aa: CATLSGGDTQYF

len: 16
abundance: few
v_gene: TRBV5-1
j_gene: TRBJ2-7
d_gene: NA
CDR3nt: TGCGCCAGCAGTTATCAATCCGGGACAGTCGGGGGTGAGCAGTACTTC
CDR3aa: CASSYQSGTVGGEQYF

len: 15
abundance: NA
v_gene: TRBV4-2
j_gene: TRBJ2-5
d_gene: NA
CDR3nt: TGTGCCAGCAGCCCTGGAAAAGCGGGTGTGGAGACCCAGTACTTC
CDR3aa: CASSPGKAGVETQYF

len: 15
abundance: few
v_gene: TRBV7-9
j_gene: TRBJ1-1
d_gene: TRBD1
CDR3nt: TGTGCCAGCAGCTTTCCGACAGGGGGCCGCCCTGAAGCTTTCTTT
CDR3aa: CASSFPTGGRPEAFF

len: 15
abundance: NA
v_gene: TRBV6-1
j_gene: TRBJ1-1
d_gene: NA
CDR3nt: TGTGCCAGCAGTGAAGACCGGTCCGTGAGGGGGTCGGCTTTCTTT
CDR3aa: CASSEDRSVRGSAFF

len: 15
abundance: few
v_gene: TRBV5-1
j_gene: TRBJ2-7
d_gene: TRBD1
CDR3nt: TGCGCCAGCAGCTTTTCCGGGACAGGGGGCTACGAGCAGTACTTC
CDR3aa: CASSFSGTGGYEQYF

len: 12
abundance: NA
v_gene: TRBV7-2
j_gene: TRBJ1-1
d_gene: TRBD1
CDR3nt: TGTGCCAGCAGCGGAGACAGGGTGACTGCTTTCTTT
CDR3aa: CASSGDRVTAFF

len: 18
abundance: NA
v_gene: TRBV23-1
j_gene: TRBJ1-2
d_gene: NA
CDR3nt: TGCGCCAGCAGTCAATCGAACGGCATCATTCCTAATAAAGTATGCTACACCTTC
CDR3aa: CASSQSNGIIPNKVCYTF

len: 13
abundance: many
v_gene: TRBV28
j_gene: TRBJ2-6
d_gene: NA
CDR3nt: TGTGCCAGCAGTTTAGGGGGAGGCAACGTCCTGACTTTC
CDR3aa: CASSLGGGNVLTF

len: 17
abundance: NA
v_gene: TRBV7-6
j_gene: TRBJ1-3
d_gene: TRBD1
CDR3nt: TGTGCCAGCAGCCCCCGCCGGGACAGGGTATTTGGAAACACCATATATTTT
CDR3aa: CASSPRRDRVFGNTIYF

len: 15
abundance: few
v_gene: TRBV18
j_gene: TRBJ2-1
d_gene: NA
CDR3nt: TGTGCCAGCTCACCTTCAGCGGTTGAGTTGGGTGAGCAGTTCTTC
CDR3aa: CASSPSAVELGEQFF

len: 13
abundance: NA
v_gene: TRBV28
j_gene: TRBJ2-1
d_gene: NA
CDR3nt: TGTGCCAGCAGTACCTCCCTGCCGAATGAGCAGTTCTTC
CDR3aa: CASSTSLPNEQFF

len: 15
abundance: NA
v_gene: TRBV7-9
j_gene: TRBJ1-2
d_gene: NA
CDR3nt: TGTGCCAGCAGCTCGAACCCTACCCTCTCCTATGGCTACACCTTC
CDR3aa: CASSSNPTLSYGYTF

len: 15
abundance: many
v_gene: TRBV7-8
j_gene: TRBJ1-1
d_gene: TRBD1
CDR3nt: TGTGCCAGCAGCTTAGCGGACAGGGGTAACACTGAAGCTTTCTTT
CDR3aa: CASSLADRGNTEAFF

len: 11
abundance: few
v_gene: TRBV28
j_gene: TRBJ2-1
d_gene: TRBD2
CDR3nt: TGTGCTAGCGGGGCCTACAATGAGCAGTTCTTC
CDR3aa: CASGAYNEQFF

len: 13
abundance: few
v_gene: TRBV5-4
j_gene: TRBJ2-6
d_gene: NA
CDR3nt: TGTGCCAGCAGCTTGTGGAGGGCCAACGTCCTGACTTTC
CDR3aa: CASSLWRANVLTF

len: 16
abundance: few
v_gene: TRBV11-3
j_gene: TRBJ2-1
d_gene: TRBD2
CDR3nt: TGTGCCAGCAGCTTAACTCGGCTAGCGGGCTACAATGAGCAGTTCTTC
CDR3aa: CASSLTRLAGYNEQFF

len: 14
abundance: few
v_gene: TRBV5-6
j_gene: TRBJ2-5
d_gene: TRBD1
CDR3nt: TGTGCCAGCAGCTTGATCGGGACAGAAGAGACCCAGTACTTC
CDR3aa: CASSLIGTEETQYF

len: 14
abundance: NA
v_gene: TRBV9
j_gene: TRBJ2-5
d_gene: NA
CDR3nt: TGTGCCAGCGGGGGGCCGGGAAAACAAGAGACCCAGTACTTC
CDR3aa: CASGGPGKQETQYF

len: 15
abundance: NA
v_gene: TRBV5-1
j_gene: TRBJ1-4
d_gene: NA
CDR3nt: TGCGCCAGTTCAATAGGGACGGATACTAATGAAAAACTGTTTTTT
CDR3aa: CASSIGTDTNEKLFF

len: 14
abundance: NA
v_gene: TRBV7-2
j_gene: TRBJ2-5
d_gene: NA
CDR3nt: TGTGCCAGCAGCTTACCGTTGGAGTACGAGACCCAGTACTTC
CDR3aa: CASSLPLEYETQYF

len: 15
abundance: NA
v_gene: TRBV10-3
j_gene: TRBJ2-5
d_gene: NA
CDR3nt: TGTGCCATCAGTTTACAACCGTCACACCAAGAGACCCAGTACTTC
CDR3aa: CAISLQPSHQETQYF

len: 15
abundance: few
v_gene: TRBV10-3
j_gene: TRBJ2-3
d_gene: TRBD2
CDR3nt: TGTGCCATCAGAGAGGGAGCGGGAGTCACAGATACGCAGTATTTT
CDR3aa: CAIREGAGVTDTQYF

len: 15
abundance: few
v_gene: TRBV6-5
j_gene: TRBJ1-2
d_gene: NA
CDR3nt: TGTGCCAGCGGCCCGGCGGGGGCGGGCGCCTATGGCTACACCTTC
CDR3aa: CASGPAGAGAYGYTF